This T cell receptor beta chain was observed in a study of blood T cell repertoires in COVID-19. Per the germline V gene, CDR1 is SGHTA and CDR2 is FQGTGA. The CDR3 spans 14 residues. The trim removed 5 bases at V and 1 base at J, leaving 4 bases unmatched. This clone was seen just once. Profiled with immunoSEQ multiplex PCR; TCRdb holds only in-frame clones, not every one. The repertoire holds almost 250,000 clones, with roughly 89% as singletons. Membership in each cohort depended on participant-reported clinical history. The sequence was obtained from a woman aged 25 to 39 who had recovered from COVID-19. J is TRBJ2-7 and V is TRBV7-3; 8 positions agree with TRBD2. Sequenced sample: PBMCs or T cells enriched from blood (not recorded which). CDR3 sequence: CASSLGGASYEQYF. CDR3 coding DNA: TGTGCCAGCAGCCTCGGGGGGGCTTCCTACGAGCAGTACTTC.